Listed here are 22 T cell receptor beta chains from one sample, sequenced in a study of blood T cell repertoires in COVID-19. The data were produced by immunoSEQ multiplex PCR, yet TCRdb's version contains in-frame clones alone and is incomplete. The table records 55,000 to 75,000 clones, 86% of them present only once. Sequencing used peripheral blood. These receptor sequences come from a man aged 45-65 years with acute or convalescent COVID-19.

V gene TRBV28 combines with J gene TRBJ1-4; D is undetermined. Between the trimmed V and J ends, which lost 2 bases and 8 bases, there was a span of 12 bases. This CDR3 is built from 14 residues. The germline CDR1 and CDR2 sequences are MDHEN and SYDVKM. The CDR3 loop reads CASSLGSTREKLFF. CDR3 in DNA: TGTGCCAGCAGTTTAGGGTCGACGAGGGAAAAACTGTTTTTT.

This chain connects TRBV29-1 to TRBJ1-2; D call uncertain. The CDR3 length is 12 residues. V was shortened by 3 bases and J by 9 bases, with 14 bases between the two germline ends. Germline CDR1 SQVTM, CDR2 ANQGSEA. CDR3 DNA: TGCAGCGTTGAGTCGGCAGGTTCTAGCTACACCTTC. This codes for CSVESAGSSYTF.

This chain links TRBV7-9 with TRBJ2-7, with 10 nucleotides matching TRBD1. The CDR3 contains 16 residues. Unmatched junction bases numbered 7, after V lost 5 bases and J lost 0 bases. CDR1 is SEHNR, CDR2 FQNEAQ, per germline (reference sequence). CDR3 amino acids: CASSPAGTGASYEQYF. Written as DNA, the CDR3 is TGTGCCAGCAGCCCGGCGGGGACAGGGGCCTCCTACGAGCAGTACTTC.

This chain uses TRBV18 with TRBJ1-5; D is possibly TRBD1 (5 bases). Trimming removed 3 bases from V and 5 bases from J, with 14 bases in between. CDR1 and CDR2 from the germline V gene are KGHSH and LQKENI. This CDR3 comprises 15 residues. This CDR3 reads CASSPMGGDYQPQHF. For the CDR3, the DNA is TGTGCCAGCTCACCGATGGGGGGGGACTATCAGCCCCAGCATTTT.

The V call is TRBV19, the J call TRBJ1-2, with TRBD1 identical over 7 bases. Germline V gene data show CDR1 as LNHDA and CDR2 as SQIVND (reference sequence). J lost 2 bases, V lost 5 bases, and 11 bases had no gene match. The CDR3 is made up of 16 amino acids. CDR3 DNA: TGTGCCAGTAGTCCACAGGGGCAGCAGTCCAACTATGGCTACACCTTC. Encoded protein: CASSPQGQQSNYGYTF.

The chain is built from TRBV2 and TRBJ1-6; D perhaps matches TRBD1 (6 bases). V lost 6 bases to trimming and J lost 3 bases, with 15 bases between them. Germline assignment: CDR1 SNHLY and CDR2 FYNNEI. This CDR3 region has 16 residues. CDR3 in DNA: TGTGCCAGCAGATACAGGGTAGAGGGCTATAATTCACCCCTCCACTTT. Protein sequence: CASRYRVEGYNSPLHF.

V usage is TRBV27 and J usage is TRBJ2-7; TRBD2 aligns across 7 bases. Germline values: CDR1 MNHEY, CDR2 SMNVEV (reference sequence). This CDR3 is 14 amino acids long. The V segment lost 1 base and the J segment 3 bases; nucleotides outside the gene matches: 3. Here the CDR3 DNA reads TGTGCCAGCAGTTTATTCGGGAGGTTCTACGAGCAGTACTTC. This encodes CASSLFGRFYEQYF.

CDR3 nucleotides: TGTGCCAGCAGCCCCGGGAGGGTGACTAGCAACCCAGATACGCAGTATTTT. Translated, it gives CASSPGRVTSNPDTQYF. The V call is TRBV7-2, the J call TRBJ2-3; 8 bases match TRBD2. Germline trimming cut 5 bases from V and 4 bases from J; bases unmatched to any gene: 14. Germline assignment: CDR1 SGHTA and CDR2 FQGNSA. This CDR3 is built from 17 residues.

The rearrangement uses TRBV5-1 and TRBJ1-6; no reliable D call. The CDR3 length is 13 residues. The germline gives CDR1 SGHRS, CDR2 YFSETQ. V lost 5 bases and J 7 bases, leaving 10 bases between the germline ends. CDR3 coding DNA: TGCGCCAGCAGTTACAGCCTGAATTCACCCCTCCACTTT. It specifies CASSYSLNSPLHF.

The chain uses TRBV7-2 and TRBJ2-5; a possible D gene is TRBD1 (5 bases). This CDR3 comprises 15 residues. Trimming removed 2 bases from V and 4 bases from J, with 14 bases in between. Germline CDR1 SGHTA, CDR2 FQGNSA. CDR3 coding DNA: TGTGCCAGCAGCTTAAGGACACGGGCCCCAGAGACCCAGTACTTC. It is translated as CASSLRTRAPETQYF.

The V call is TRBV7-9, the J call TRBJ1-6; D is possibly TRBD1 (6 bases). The CDR3 extends over 15 amino acids. Germline V gives CDR1 SEHNR, CDR2 FQNEAQ (reference sequence). V was cut by 4 bases and J by 5 bases, with 12 bases left in between. Written as DNA, the CDR3 is TGTGCCAGCAGCTCACAGGGTGTGGATAATTCACCCCTCCACTTT. Translation gives CASSSQGVDNSPLHF.

The J gene is TRBJ2-2, the V gene TRBV28; a possible D gene is TRBD2 (6 bases). This CDR3 has 16 residues. The germline V gene encodes CDR1 MDHEN and CDR2 SYDVKM. V was trimmed by 5 bases and J by 7 bases, leaving 20 bases between them. CDR3 DNA: TGTGCCAGCAGTACCCCCGGGACTGGTCAGGGCGGGGAGCTGTTTTTT. Residues: CASSTPGTGQGGELFF.

The V gene is TRBV10-3, the J gene TRBJ1-6; 8 nucleotides line up with TRBD1. V lost 2 bases to trimming and J lost 6 bases; unmatched junction nucleotides: 0. Looked up from germline, CDR1 is ENHRY and CDR2 is SYGVKD. This CDR3 comprises 14 residues. The CDR3: CAISEGQGNSPLHF. CDR3 bases: TGTGCCATCAGTGAGGGACAGGGTAATTCACCCCTCCACTTT.

This clone was recorded only once. V gene TRBV28 combines with J gene TRBJ1-5, with TRBD1 identical over 9 bases. The CDR3 is 15 residues long. Germline values: CDR1 MDHEN, CDR2 SYDVKM. Trimming cost V 6 bases and J 2 bases; bases outside gene matches: 5. The CDR3 spells CASSLGQGRNQPQHF. The CDR3 DNA is TGTGCCAGCAGCCTGGGACAGGGTCGCAATCAGCCCCAGCATTTT.

The rearrangement links TRBV7-8 to TRBJ2-7; 12 nucleotides align to TRBD2. The ends lost 8 bases at V and 3 bases at J; junction bases unmatched: 20. From germline, CDR1 is SGHVS and CDR2 FQNEAQ. The CDR3 runs 19 residues. CDR3 nucleotides: TGTGCCAGCGCGCCCCCTTACCTAGGACTAGCGGGAAAGAACTACGAGCAGTACTTC. It translates to CASAPPYLGLAGKNYEQYF.

About this clone itself: Other DNA sequences in this sample translate to the same CDR3. The chain links TRBV4-2 to TRBJ1-2; a possible D gene is TRBD1 (5 bases). V lost 0 bases to trimming and J lost 4 bases, with 9 bases between them. The CDR3 covers 14 residues. Germline V CDR1 and CDR2: LGHNA, YNFKEQ. The CDR3 coding sequence is TGTGCCAGCAGCCAAGAGGGAGGGACCTATGGCTACACCTTC. Amino acid sequence: CASSQEGGTYGYTF.

The gene calls are TRBV9 and TRBJ1-2; perhaps TRBD1 as D (5 bases). V gave up 0 bases and J gave up 3 bases, with 18 bases separating them. The germline V gene encodes CDR1 SGDLS and CDR2 YYNGEE. The CDR3 runs 17 residues. The CDR3 here is CASSVGSRVEGYYGYTF. Here the CDR3 DNA reads TGTGCCAGCAGCGTAGGTTCCAGGGTGGAAGGATACTATGGCTACACCTTC.

V usage is TRBV30 and J usage is TRBJ2-7; 8 bases are a match to TRBD1. V gave up 0 bases and J gave up 3 bases; unmatched junction bases: 4. The CDR3 is made up of 14 amino acids. Germline CDR1 GTSNPN, CDR2 SVGIG (reference sequence). The chain's CDR3 is CAWSVDRGSYEQYF. In DNA, the CDR3 is TGTGCCTGGAGTGTCGACAGGGGTAGCTACGAGCAGTACTTC.

This clone occurred once. The rearrangement uses TRBV7-8 and TRBJ2-3; 14 bases line up with TRBD2. The germline CDR1 and CDR2 sequences are SGHVS and FQNEAQ. Trimming cost V 4 bases and J 8 bases; bases outside gene matches: 2. The CDR3 has 14 amino acids. The CDR3 bases are TGTGCCAGCAGCTCGGGACTAGCGGGAGTTACGCAGTATTTT. Its protein is CASSSGLAGVTQYF. Variable domain in full (rest from reference TRBV7-8 and TRBJ2-3): GAGVSQSPRYKVAKRGQDVALRCDPISGHVSLFWYQQALGQGPEFLTYFQNEAQLDKSGLPSDRFFAERPEGSVSTLKIQRTQQEDSAVYLCASSSGLAGVTQYFGPGTRLTVL.

V usage is TRBV3-1 (or the pseudogene TRBV3-2) and J usage is TRBJ2-3, with D possibly being TRBD2 (6 bases). The V gene's germline CDR1 is LGHDT and CDR2 YNNKEL (reference sequence). Deletions cut 3 bases from V and 2 bases from J, with 9 bases between. CDR3 length: 14 amino acids. The CDR3 DNA reads TGTGCCAGCAGCCAGGGGGGTGACACAGATACGCAGTATTTT. Amino acid sequence: CASSQGGDTDTQYF.

About this clone: One junction end disagrees with the germline gene, perhaps due to a read error. The CDR3 sequence is CASRLGAGSTYEQYF. CDR3 DNA sequence: TGCGCCAGCAGATTGGGGGCAGGGTCAACCTACGAGCAGTACTTC. V and J are TRBV5-1 and TRBJ2-7; D might be TRBD1 (6 bases). The V gene's germline CDR1 is SGHRS and CDR2 YFSETQ. The length of the CDR3 is 15 residues.

This chain joins TRBV28 and TRBJ2-4; TRBD1 agrees at 12 bases. Germline assignment: CDR1 MDHEN and CDR2 SYDVKM. V was clipped by 5 bases and J by 9 bases; unmatched bases: 5. The CDR3 is made up of 14 amino acids. CDR3 DNA: TGTGCCAGCAGTGCCCGGGACAGGGGGCTCATTCAGTACTTC. Translated, it gives CASSARDRGLIQYF.